These T cell receptor beta chains were read from a single sample in a study of blood T cell repertoires in COVID-19. The assay was immunoSEQ multiplex PCR, and TCRdb's table has in-frame clones only and misses some. The sample holds about 230,000 clones, around 80% seen once. Material for sequencing was peripheral blood. Every receptor here comes from a woman between 35 and 50 years old who had recovered from COVID-19. Both conserved end residues are trimmed from each CDR3.

v_gene: TRBV27; j_gene: TRBJ1-5; CDR3aa: ASSSDRGGNQPQH
v_gene: TRBV5-6; j_gene: TRBJ1-5; CDR3aa: ASSTGVSQPQH
v_gene: TRBV7-2; j_gene: TRBJ1-2; CDR3aa: ASSLGDRASDGYT
v_gene: TRBV3-1/TRBV3-2; j_gene: TRBJ1-6; CDR3aa: ASSRQGANSPLH
v_gene: TRBV3-1/TRBV3-2; j_gene: TRBJ2-2; CDR3aa: ASSLSGSNTGELF
v_gene: TRBV28; j_gene: TRBJ2-1; CDR3aa: ASSPRTGHFNEQF
v_gene: TRBV4-3; j_gene: TRBJ1-1; CDR3aa: ASRRAQGTEAF
v_gene: TRBV7-3; j_gene: TRBJ1-1; CDR3aa: ASSSGTGVMKTEAF
v_gene: TRBV6-5; j_gene: TRBJ1-2; CDR3aa: ASSDLRGVDYGYT
v_gene: TRBV5-6; j_gene: TRBJ1-2; CDR3aa: ASRDREVGGYT
v_gene: TRBV5-6; j_gene: TRBJ2-7; CDR3aa: ASSLGQASGEQY
v_gene: TRBV15; j_gene: TRBJ1-1; CDR3aa: ATSRDAGDTEAF
v_gene: TRBV19; j_gene: TRBJ1-5; CDR3aa: ASRSPGGNQPQH
v_gene: TRBV29-1; j_gene: TRBJ2-7; CDR3aa: SVGRGDHEQY
v_gene: TRBV10-3; j_gene: TRBJ2-1; CDR3aa: AVQGTSLNEQF
v_gene: TRBV28; j_gene: TRBJ1-2; CDR3aa: ASSLNGNYGYT
v_gene: TRBV14; j_gene: TRBJ2-1; CDR3aa: ASSRAVAWYEQF